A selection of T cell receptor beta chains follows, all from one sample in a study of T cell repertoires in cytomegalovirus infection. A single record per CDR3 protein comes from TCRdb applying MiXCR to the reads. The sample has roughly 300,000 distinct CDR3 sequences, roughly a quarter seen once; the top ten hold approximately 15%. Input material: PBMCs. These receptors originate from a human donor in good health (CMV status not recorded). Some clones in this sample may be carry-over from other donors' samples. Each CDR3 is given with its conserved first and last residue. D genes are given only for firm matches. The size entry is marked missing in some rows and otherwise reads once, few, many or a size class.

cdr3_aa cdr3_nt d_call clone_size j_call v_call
CSAWGQGANTGELFF TGCAGCGCCTGGGGACAGGGAGCGAACACCGGGGAGCTGTTTTTT TRBD1 few TRBJ2-2 TRBV29-1
CASSIGQGRMNEQFF TGTGCCAGCAGCATCGGACAGGGGAGGATGAATGAGCAGTTCTTC TRBD1 few TRBJ2-1 TRBV7-8
CASSSGQSGELFF TGTGCCAGCAGCTCGGGACAGTCCGGGGAGCTGTTTTTT TRBD1 few TRBJ2-2 TRBV7-9
CASTPLAGGTDTQYF TGTGCCAGCACCCCACTAGCGGGAGGGACAGATACGCAGTATTTT TRBD2 few TRBJ2-3 TRBV28
CSVGTPSSYEQYF TGCAGCGTCGGGACACCGAGCTCCTACGAGCAGTACTTC NA NA TRBJ2-7 TRBV29-1
CASSSNSATPEAFF TGTGCCAGCAGTTCCAATTCAGCTACCCCTGAAGCTTTCTTT NA few TRBJ1-1 TRBV12-3/TRBV12-4
CASSAGNLGYTF TGTGCCAGCAGCGCAGGGAATTTAGGCTACACCTTC NA NA TRBJ1-2 TRBV12-3/TRBV12-4
CASSLRRDLNEQFF TGTGCCAGCAGCTTGAGACGGGACCTCAATGAGCAGTTCTTC NA few TRBJ2-1 TRBV7-2
CSAYKGAMNTEAFF TGCAGTGCTTATAAGGGGGCCATGAACACTGAAGCTTTCTTT TRBD1 once TRBJ1-1 TRBV20-1
CASSPGGFSNQPQHF TGTGCCAGCAGCCCGGGGGGCTTTAGCAATCAGCCCCAGCATTTT NA many TRBJ1-5 TRBV7-2
CASSLGGTDYGYTF TGTGCCAGCAGCTTAGGGGGGACCGACTATGGCTACACCTTC NA many TRBJ1-2 TRBV7-2
CSALGQGANQPQHF TGCAGTGCCCTAGGACAGGGGGCGAACCAGCCCCAGCATTTT TRBD1 NA TRBJ1-5 TRBV20-1
CASSSRTGRTYEQYF TGTGCCAGCAGCTCCCGGACAGGGAGAACCTACGAGCAGTACTTC TRBD1 NA TRBJ2-7 TRBV11-2
CSVAGGSGANVLTF TGCAGCGTAGCGGGAGGATCTGGGGCCAACGTCCTGACTTTC TRBD2 NA TRBJ2-6 TRBV29-1
CASSLDTGRGNTIYF TGTGCCAGCAGCTTAGACACAGGGAGGGGAAACACCATATATTTT NA many TRBJ1-3 TRBV7-2
CSVQDGQRNQPQHF TGCAGCGTCCAAGATGGACAGCGCAATCAGCCCCAGCATTTT NA few TRBJ1-5 TRBV29-1
CASSDPGGNQPQHF TGTGCCAGCAGTGACCCTGGGGGCAATCAGCCCCAGCATTTT NA many TRBJ1-5 TRBV25-1
CSVEEADSYYGYTF TGCAGCGTTGAAGAAGCCGACAGCTACTATGGCTACACCTTC NA NA TRBJ1-2 TRBV29-1
CASTSWGGNTGELFF TGTGCCAGCACCTCCTGGGGGGGTAACACCGGGGAGCTGTTTTTT TRBD2 NA TRBJ2-2 TRBV28
CASDTGTMRNNSPLHF TGTGCCAGCGACACCGGGACTATGAGGAATAATTCACCCCTCCACTTT NA NA TRBJ1-6 TRBV6-2/TRBV6-3
CASSPPGTGDEQYF TGCGCCAGCAGCCCTCCCGGGACAGGGGACGAGCAGTACTTC TRBD1 once TRBJ2-7 TRBV5-1
CASSLVQVRATDTQYF TGTGCCAGCAGCTTGGTACAGGTCCGGGCCACAGATACGCAGTATTTT NA NA TRBJ2-3 TRBV5-4
CASRYDRNTEAFF TGTGCCAGCAGGTACGACAGGAACACTGAAGCTTTCTTT NA many TRBJ1-1 TRBV14
CASSLGAKNIQYF TGTGCCAGCAGCTTAGGAGCCAAAAACATTCAGTACTTC NA NA TRBJ2-4 TRBV7-2
CASSLVMAGGPKNIQYF TGTGCCAGCAGCTTAGTAATGGCAGGGGGCCCCAAAAACATTCAGTACTTC TRBD1 many TRBJ2-4 TRBV7-9
CSAHYGSSYEQYF TGCAGTGCTCACTACGGGAGCTCCTACGAGCAGTACTTC NA few TRBJ2-7 TRBV20-1
CASSLYSGRAREQFF TGTGCCAGCAGTTTATACAGCGGGAGGGCCAGGGAGCAGTTCTTC TRBD2 NA TRBJ2-1 TRBV28
CASSFGDNQPQHF TGCGCCAGCAGCTTTGGGGATAATCAGCCCCAGCATTTT NA many TRBJ1-5 TRBV5-1
CSVQGVASEKLFF TGCAGCGTCCAAGGGGTTGCTAGTGAAAAACTGTTTTTT NA NA TRBJ1-4 TRBV29-1
CASSQDNSYGYTF TGCGCCAGCAGCCAAGATAACAGCTATGGCTACACCTTC NA few TRBJ1-2 TRBV4-1
CSVGEGYEQYF TGCAGCGTTGGGGAGGGCTACGAGCAGTACTTC TRBD2 NA TRBJ2-7 TRBV29-1
CSARLRGIYNEQFF TGCAGTGCTAGGCTGAGGGGTATCTACAATGAGCAGTTCTTC NA few TRBJ2-1 TRBV20-1
CASSLVRGPHNEQFF TGTGCCAGCAGCTTGGTCCGGGGGCCCCACAATGAGCAGTTCTTC NA many TRBJ2-1 TRBV7-6
CSASRDQETQYF TGCAGTGCTAGCCGGGACCAAGAGACCCAGTACTTC NA NA TRBJ2-5 TRBV20-1
CASSSGHPSYEQYF TGCGCCAGCAGCTCGGGACACCCTTCCTACGAGCAGTACTTC NA NA TRBJ2-7 TRBV5-1
CASRAGGGNEQFF TGTGCCAGCAGGGCAGGGGGGGGCAATGAGCAGTTCTTC NA many TRBJ2-1 TRBV11-2
CASSLVVGLYNEQFF TGTGCCAGCAGCTTAGTGGTGGGTCTCTACAATGAGCAGTTCTTC NA many TRBJ2-1 TRBV7-7
CASSLGEGLRGDTQYF TGTGCCAGCAGCTTAGGGGAGGGGCTACGTGGAGATACGCAGTATTTT TRBD2 NA TRBJ2-3 TRBV7-2
CASKPLQGTEAFF TGTGCCAGCAAACCGTTACAGGGCACCGAAGCTTTCTTT NA medium-sized TRBJ1-1 TRBV6-1
CASSSHTGGAGANYGYTF TGCGCCAGCAGCTCGCATACAGGGGGCGCTGGGGCTAACTATGGCTACACCTTC TRBD1 NA TRBJ1-2 TRBV5-1
CVTSGRRNEQFF TGTGTTACTAGCGGGAGGCGAAATGAGCAGTTCTTC TRBD2 many TRBJ2-1 TRBV7-2
CASSLIGTYTYEQYF TGTGCCAGCAGCCTCATAGGGACGTATACCTACGAGCAGTACTTC NA many TRBJ2-7 TRBV7-2
CASSQGRLLGGGELFF TGTGCCAGCAGCCAAGGCAGACTCCTGGGAGGCGGGGAGCTGTTTTTT NA many TRBJ2-2 TRBV14
CASSLARGSEQFF TGTGCCAGCAGCTTAGCTCGGGGGTCTGAGCAGTTCTTC NA many TRBJ2-1 TRBV7-6
CASIEIDRGGQPQHF TGTGCCAGCATTGAAATAGACAGGGGTGGACAGCCCCAGCATTTT TRBD1 NA TRBJ1-5 TRBV28
CASSRHILAGGADTQYF TGTGCCAGCAGCCGACATATACTAGCGGGAGGTGCAGATACGCAGTATTTT TRBD2 NA TRBJ2-3 TRBV7-8
CASSLSKAHEQYF TGTGCCAGCAGTTTATCCAAGGCCCACGAGCAGTACTTC NA NA TRBJ2-7 TRBV28
CATTRDRGRTGANVLTF TGTGCCACTACCCGGGACAGGGGTAGGACTGGGGCCAACGTCCTGACTTTC TRBD1 many TRBJ2-6 TRBV7-8
CASSFDRGNVGEQYF TGTGCCAGCAGCTTCGACAGGGGGAATGTAGGCGAGCAGTACTTC TRBD1 few TRBJ2-7 TRBV5-5
CASSYTRTPGSYEQYF TGTGCCAGCAGTTACACTAGGACACCCGGCTCCTACGAGCAGTACTTC NA many TRBJ2-7 TRBV6-2/TRBV6-3